One and the same sample provided the 16 T cell receptor beta chains below, sequenced in a study of CD8+ T cells in alopecia areata. Treatment reported: oral pan-JAK inhibitor, 5-10 mg twice daily. RNA, once extracted, was reverse transcribed into cDNA for use as the sequencing template. Repertoires were generated with immunoSEQ multiplex PCR, while TCRdb's copy carries only in-frame clones and drops some. The sample has 160,000 or so clones, about three fifths seen once; the top ten hold 16%. The sample in question was CD4+ T cells sorted from blood, obtained between weeks 55 and 70, from a patient treated with tofacitinib. All receptors derive from a human donor with alopecia areata.

The chain combines TRBV29-1 with TRBJ2-7; D could derive from TRBD1 or TRBD2 (5 bases each). The CDR3 consists of 12 residues. From germline, CDR1 is SQVTM and CDR2 ANQGSEA. The ends were cut back, 5 bases at V and 3 bases at J, with 11 bases in the middle. In DNA form, the CDR3 reads TGCAGCGTTCGTCCAGGGAGCTACGAGCAGTACTTC. Translation: CSVRPGSYEQYF.

The chain links TRBV5-1 to TRBJ2-1; the D gene is possibly TRBD1 (8 bases). This CDR3 has 16 amino acids. Germline V gene data show CDR1 as SGHRS and CDR2 as YFSETQ. The germline V and J ends were trimmed by 3 bases and 1 base, with 14 bases remaining between them. CDR3 loop: CASSSQQGGSYNEQFF. The CDR3 nucleotides are TGCGCCAGCAGCTCCCAACAGGGGGGGTCCTACAATGAGCAGTTCTTC.

The V call is TRBV4-1, the J call TRBJ2-3; D may match TRBD1 or TRBD2 (5 bases each). The CDR3 totals 15 residues. CDR1 and CDR2 from the germline V gene are MGHRA and YSYEKL. V shed 1 base and J shed 6 bases, with 14 bases lying between them. In nucleotides, the CDR3 is TGCGCCAGCAGCCAAGGGGGCGGGTTGGGCGATACGCAGTATTTT. This encodes CASSQGGGLGDTQYF.

The chain carries TRBV11-2 and TRBJ2-3, with D possibly TRBD2 on 6 matching bases. This CDR3 contains 16 residues. V was cut by 1 base and J by 2 bases, with 13 bases left in between. Germline CDR1 is SGHAT and CDR2 is FQNNGV. CDR3: CASSLVWGRITDTQYF. CDR3 coding DNA: TGTGCCAGCAGCTTAGTTTGGGGGAGGATCACAGATACGCAGTATTTT.

The chain uses TRBV14 and TRBJ1-6; 10 nucleotides align to TRBD1. The V and J ends lost 2 bases and 10 bases, in that order; junction bases with no gene match: 17. Germline V gene sequence: CDR1 SGHDN, CDR2 FVKESK. The length of the CDR3 is 19 residues. The CDR3 nucleotides read TGTGCCAGCAGCCAACAAGGGGTTAGGGGACAGGGGTACCTGTCACCCCTCCACTTT. It codes for CASSQQGVRGQGYLSPLHF.

The chain is built from TRBV5-6 and TRBJ1-2; D gene ambiguous. There are 11 residues in the CDR3. Germline values: CDR1 SGHDT, CDR2 YYEEEE. V dropped 0 bases and J dropped 7 bases, with 4 bases sitting between them. Written as DNA, the CDR3 is TGTGCCAGCAGCTTGGTAACTGGCTACACCTTC. Translated: CASSLVTGYTF.

The chain employs TRBV15 and TRBJ2-7; D may correspond to TRBD1 or TRBD2 (6 bases each). Germline assignment: CDR1 LNHNV and CDR2 YYDKDF (reference sequence). Between the trimmed V and J ends, which lost 5 bases and 7 bases, there was a span of 21 bases. The CDR3 length is 15 residues. The CDR3 protein is CATSGGGRQAREQYF. The CDR3 region has the DNA TGTGCCACCAGCGGAGGGGGTCGTCAGGCGAGGGAGCAGTACTTC.

This clone was seen only a few times. The CDR3 here is CASSPGDSGNYGYTF. The CDR3 nucleotides read TGCGCCAGCAGCCCGGGGGACAGCGGGAACTATGGCTACACCTTC. V and J are TRBV5-1 and TRBJ1-2; 7 bases are a match to TRBD1. This CDR3 is 15 amino acids long. Germline V gene data show CDR1 as SGHRS and CDR2 as YFSETQ. The V segment lost 4 bases and the J segment 2 bases; nucleotides outside the gene matches: 8.

Only one count was recorded for this clone. V usage is TRBV25-1 and J usage is TRBJ2-3, with 9 bases lining up with TRBD2. V shed 4 bases and J 2 bases; nucleotides not matched to a gene: 7. Germline V CDR1 and CDR2: MGHDK, SYGVNS. The CDR3 totals 16 residues. CDR3 protein: CASSVAASGTTDTQYF. CDR3 nucleotide sequence: TGTGCCAGCAGTGTTGCGGCTAGCGGGACCACAGATACGCAGTATTTT.

The chain links TRBV6-1 to TRBJ2-3; D may be TRBD2 (6 bases). The CDR3 spans 12 residues. Germline V gives CDR1 MNHNS, CDR2 SASEGT. Trimming took 3 bases from V and 9 from J, leaving 10 bases between them. The chain's CDR3 is CASSDGTPTQYF. DNA for the CDR3: TGTGCCAGCAGTGACGGGACTCCCACGCAGTATTTT.

The rearrangement uses TRBV4-1 and TRBJ1-2; D remains unclear. CDR1 and CDR2 (germline): MGHRA, YSYEKL. The CDR3 is 14 residues long. V was pared by 0 bases and J by 3 bases, with 8 bases between. The DNA for the CDR3 is TGCGCCAGCAGCCAAGAGCCAGCCGACTATGGCTACACCTTC. It translates to CASSQEPADYGYTF.

V usage is TRBV30 and J usage is TRBJ1-1; D perhaps matches TRBD1 (6 bases). V gave up 2 bases and J gave up 11 bases, with 18 bases separating them. Germline V lookup: CDR1 GTSNPN, CDR2 SVGIG (reference sequence). This CDR3 contains 13 residues. The CDR3 DNA reads as TGTGCCTGGAGTCTCATCCTTCCCCAGGGGGCTTTCTTT. Translation: CAWSLILPQGAFF.

The rearrangement links TRBV7-9 to TRBJ1-6; unclear D gene. The CDR3 totals 12 residues. Germline V gene sequence: CDR1 SEHNR, CDR2 FQNEAQ (reference sequence). V shed 2 bases and J shed 10 bases, with 6 bases lying between them. In DNA, the CDR3 is TGTGCCAGCAGCTTAAGTGGCTCACCCCTCCACTTT. Translating gives CASSLSGSPLHF.

CDR3 loop: CASSLRWGDNEQFF. The CDR3 region has the DNA TGTGCCAGCAGCTTAAGATGGGGGGACAATGAGCAGTTCTTC. The rearrangement links TRBV7-3 to TRBJ2-1; maybe TRBD2 (6 bases). V was pared by 1 base and J by 5 bases, with 9 bases between. Germline assignment: CDR1 SGHTA and CDR2 FQGTGA. The CDR3 contains 14 residues.

The chain joins TRBV27 to TRBJ1-5, with unresolved D. The CDR3 has 15 residues. The germline V gene encodes CDR1 MNHEY and CDR2 SMNVEV (reference sequence). V was trimmed by 0 bases and J by 6 bases, leaving 12 bases between them. CDR3 in DNA: TGTGCCAGCAGTTTATCAGGATACGGCGGTCAGCCCCAGCATTTT. This encodes CASSLSGYGGQPQHF.

This clone was seen more than once but under ten times. This chain uses TRBV29-1 with TRBJ2-3; 8 bases map to TRBD1. The CDR3 is 15 residues long. Losses at the gene ends were 7 bases for V and 3 bases for J; bases not matched to a gene: 12. Per germline, CDR1 SQVTM and CDR2 ANQGSEA. The CDR3 loop reads CSGGDRGISTDTQYF. The CDR3 DNA follows: TGCAGCGGGGGCGACAGGGGTATTTCGACAGATACGCAGTATTTT.